The 29 T cell receptor beta chains given below trace back to one sample, sequenced in a study of cytomegalovirus exposure and HLA in healthy donors (dated by TCRdb to the late 2010s). Receptor amplification or capture employed the immunoSEQ multiplex PCR assay. For the multiplex PCR, a mixture combining 60 forward primers for TCR Vbeta segments and 13 reverse primers for TCR Jbeta segments was used. As stored in TCRdb, this immuneACCESS dataset retains in-frame rearrangements with V and J assigned. A fraction of the clones does not appear; measured against another copy, unresolved V genes explain less than half of the discrepancy, and the remainder lacks a known reason. The sample profile shows around 80,000 clones; 78% of them were found once. Of the sample, under 6% falls within the top ten clones. The sequenced material came from PBMCs. These receptors all come from a man aged 18 to 30 in good health and CMV-seropositive.

This chain links TRBV7-9 with TRBJ2-4; possibly TRBD1 for D (5 bases). With 4 bases removed from V and 6 bases from J, the gap between germline ends came to 16 bases. CDR1 is SEHNR, CDR2 FQNEAQ, per germline (reference sequence). This CDR3 has 15 residues. CDR3 region: CASSSPERQGNIQYF. The CDR3, as DNA: TGTGCCAGCAGCTCCCCCGAGAGGCAGGGAAACATTCAGTACTTC.

CDR3 in amino acids: CIPARGHGYTF. For the CDR3, the DNA is TGCATCCCCGCCAGGGGTCATGGCTACACCTTC. The chain recombines TRBV20-1 with TRBJ1-2, with D possibly being TRBD1 (6 bases). Germline-derived CDR1 and CDR2 are DFQATT and SNEGSKA (reference sequence). The CDR3 covers 11 residues.

The J gene is TRBJ2-7, the V gene TRBV18; D is possibly TRBD1 (5 bases). Trimming took 3 bases from V and 5 from J, leaving 11 bases between them. The CDR3 totals 13 residues. CDR1 KGHSH and CDR2 LQKENI come from the germline V gene. Here the CDR3 reads CASSPGPGNEQYF. The DNA for the CDR3 is TGTGCCAGCTCACCGGGCCCAGGGAACGAGCAGTACTTC.

This clone has just a few counts. V gene TRBV5-4 combines with J gene TRBJ2-1, with D perhaps TRBD2 (10 bases). Between the trimmed V and J ends, which lost 3 bases and 7 bases, there was a span of 29 bases. CDR3 length: 19 amino acids. CDR1 SGHNT and CDR2 YYREEE come from the germline V gene (reference sequence). The CDR3 region is CASSSEGQGLAGVGNEQFF. The CDR3 bases are TGTGCCAGCAGCTCGGAGGGACAGGGCCTAGCGGGAGTAGGGAATGAGCAGTTCTTC.

The rearrangement joins TRBV7-9 to TRBJ2-5; D remains ambiguous. Germline lookup yields CDR1 SEHNR and CDR2 FQNEAQ (reference sequence). CDR3 size: 13 residues. The V end was cut by 0 bases, the J end by 3 bases, with 5 bases between. The chain's CDR3 is CASSLAPKETQYF. Here the CDR3 DNA reads TGTGCCAGCAGCTTAGCACCTAAAGAGACCCAGTACTTC.

The gene calls are TRBV28 and TRBJ2-1; 8 bases line up with TRBD2. V was pared by 4 bases and J by 10 bases, with 9 bases of the junction left unmatched. This CDR3 comprises 14 residues. Germline CDR1 is MDHEN and CDR2 is SYDVKM. Here the CDR3 reads CASSSHSSGREQFF. In nucleotides, the CDR3 is TGTGCCAGCAGTTCCCACTCTAGCGGGCGGGAGCAGTTCTTC.

The chain recombines TRBV6-1 with TRBJ1-1; D not resolved. V lost 4 bases, J lost 1 base, and 13 bases lay in between. The CDR3 sequence is 15 residues long. Germline V gene data show CDR1 as MNHNS and CDR2 as SASEGT. The CDR3 sequence: CASSVYGGPNTEAFF. CDR3 bases: TGTGCCAGCAGTGTATACGGCGGCCCGAACACTGAAGCTTTCTTT.

This clone was found a few times. The genes are TRBV9 and TRBJ1-1; D gene uncertain. CDR1 and CDR2 from the germline V gene are SGDLS and YYNGEE. The ends were cut back, 0 bases at V and 1 base at J, with 4 bases in the middle. The CDR3 covers 13 residues. The CDR3 spells CASSVVSNTEAFF. The CDR3 region has the DNA TGTGCCAGCAGCGTAGTATCGAACACTGAAGCTTTCTTT.

The chain employs TRBV5-4 and TRBJ2-5, with TRBD1 identical over 8 bases. The CDR3 spans 18 residues. Unmatched junction bases numbered 15, after V lost 0 bases and J lost 5 bases. In germline, CDR1 is SGHNT, CDR2 YYREEE (reference sequence). CDR3 nucleotide sequence: TGTGCCAGCAGCTTGGTTGGGTTAGCGGCAGGGGGCAGGGAGACCCAGTACTTC. This gives the protein CASSLVGLAAGGRETQYF.

This chain uses TRBV7-2 with TRBJ2-5, with a tentative D call TRBD2 (5 bases). Germline V gene sequence: CDR1 SGHTA, CDR2 FQGNSA. The CDR3 is 14 residues long. With 2 bases removed from V and 5 bases from J, the gap between germline ends came to 12 bases. CDR3: CASSLSAGRETQYF. CDR3 DNA sequence: TGTGCCAGCAGCTTAAGCGCGGGCCGGGAGACCCAGTACTTC. The complete variable domain, with remaining parts taken from reference TRBV7-2 and TRBJ2-5, reads GAGVSQSPSNKVTEKGKDVELRCDPISGHTALYWYRQSLGQGLEFLIYFQGNSAPDKSGLPSDRFSAERTGGSVSTLTIQRTQQEDSAVYLCASSLSAGRETQYFGPGTRLLVL.

V and J are TRBV7-6 and TRBJ2-7; TRBD2 matches at 9 bases. CDR3 length: 17 amino acids. Trimming cost V 5 bases and J 2 bases; bases outside gene matches: 13. Germline V gene lookup returns CDR1 SGHVS and CDR2 FNYEAQ. CDR3 sequence: CASSPRPLAGVTYEQYF. CDR3 bases: TGTGCCAGCAGCCCACGGCCCTTAGCGGGGGTAACCTACGAGCAGTACTTC.

The genes are TRBV4-1 and TRBJ2-3; 7 bases are a match to TRBD2. Trimming cost V 3 bases and J 5 bases; bases outside gene matches: 8. Germline V lookup: CDR1 MGHRA, CDR2 YSYEKL. The CDR3 contains 15 residues. The CDR3 bases are TGCGCCAGCAGCCAGCGGGAGAGGAAGTTAGATACGCAGTATTTT. This encodes CASSQRERKLDTQYF.

This chain connects TRBV5-1 to TRBJ2-3, with 8 bases lining up with TRBD2. The ends lost 4 bases at V and 7 bases at J; junction bases unmatched: 17. The germline V gene encodes CDR1 SGHRS and CDR2 YFSETQ. The CDR3 length is 17 residues. The CDR3 sequence is CASSRDIESGRGNTQYF. In nucleotides, the CDR3 is TGCGCCAGCAGCCGTGACATTGAGAGCGGGAGAGGGAATACGCAGTATTTT.

The rearrangement uses TRBV11-1 and TRBJ1-5; D ambiguous. V was pared by 1 base and J by 4 bases, with 5 bases between. The CDR3 is 13 amino acids. Germline-derived CDR1 and CDR2 are SGHAT and FQDESV (reference sequence). The CDR3 region is CASSLGRNQPQHF. CDR3 DNA sequence: TGTGCCAGCAGCTTAGGGAGGAATCAGCCCCAGCATTTT. The whole variable domain, remainder taken from reference TRBV11-1 and TRBJ1-5, is EAEVAQSPRYKITEKSQAVAFWCDPISGHATLYWYRQILGQGPELLVQFQDESVVDDSQLPKDRFSAERLKGVDSTLKIQPAELGDSAMYLCASSLGRNQPQHFGDGTRLSIL.

The chain couples TRBV27 to TRBJ2-1; 7 bases line up with TRBD1. This CDR3 is built from 13 residues. Losses at the gene ends were 4 bases for V and 9 bases for J; bases not matched to a gene: 6. Germline CDR1 is MNHEY and CDR2 is SMNVEV (reference sequence). The CDR3 protein is CASSSDRVPEQFF. The CDR3 DNA reads as TGTGCCAGCAGTTCCGACAGGGTGCCTGAGCAGTTCTTC.

The chain is built from TRBV4-1 and TRBJ2-7; D gene unclear. The CDR3 covers 17 residues. The germline V and J ends were trimmed by 0 bases and 2 bases, with 17 bases remaining between them. Germline V gives CDR1 MGHRA, CDR2 YSYEKL. CDR3 sequence reads: CASSQDRYGGFAYEQYF. CDR3 nucleotide sequence: TGCGCCAGCAGCCAAGATAGATACGGCGGTTTCGCCTACGAGCAGTACTTC.

V is TRBV4-1 and J is TRBJ2-5, with TRBD2 identical over 8 bases. This CDR3 comprises 18 residues. The V and J ends lost 4 bases and 5 bases, in that order; junction bases with no gene match: 18. The V gene's germline CDR1 is MGHRA and CDR2 YSYEKL. CDR3 sequence (DNA): TGCGCCAGCAGCCCCCTTAAAAGCGGGAGTTTAGACGCGGAGACCCAGTACTTC. This translates into CASSPLKSGSLDAETQYF.

CDR3 loop: CASSIQTGDYGYTF. For the CDR3, the DNA is TGTGCCAGCAGCATCCAGACAGGGGACTATGGCTACACCTTC. The chain links TRBV9 to TRBJ1-2; 8 bases line up with TRBD1. Germline V gene lookup returns CDR1 SGDLS and CDR2 YYNGEE. V was clipped by 4 bases and J by 3 bases; unmatched bases: 5. This CDR3 is 14 amino acids long.

This clone was seen a single time. The rearrangement joins TRBV9 to TRBJ2-5; 8 bases are a match to TRBD2. Germline trimming cut 0 bases from V and 9 bases from J; bases unmatched to any gene: 10. CDR1 and CDR2 (germline): SGDLS, YYNGEE. The CDR3 has 15 amino acids. The CDR3 DNA is TGTGCCAGCAGCGTAGGGGTCGGCGGGGGGATGGCCCAGTACTTC. Translated: CASSVGVGGGMAQYF.

The chain combines TRBV4-1 with TRBJ2-1, with 13 bases fitting TRBD2. CDR3 size: 16 residues. Germline V gene sequence: CDR1 MGHRA, CDR2 YSYEKL. Unmatched junction bases numbered 10, after V lost 5 bases and J lost 9 bases. CDR3 nucleotide sequence: TGCGCCAGCAGCGGCGGACTAGCGGGGGTTTCGGGTGAGCAGTTCTTC. It is translated as CASSGGLAGVSGEQFF.

The V gene is TRBV15, the J gene TRBJ1-5; D is uncertain. Germline CDR1 is LNHNV and CDR2 is YYDKDF (reference sequence). The CDR3 has 14 amino acids. Trimming removed 5 bases from V and 6 bases from J, with 14 bases in between. DNA of the CDR3: TGTGCCACCAGCCGACCAGTCCGGGGTCAGCCCCAGCATTTT. As protein: CATSRPVRGQPQHF.

This rearrangement joins TRBV5-1 to TRBJ1-1; TRBD1 is a possible D gene (6 bases). The V end was cut by 5 bases, the J end by 6 bases, with 17 bases between. The germline gives CDR1 SGHRS, CDR2 YFSETQ. This CDR3 comprises 14 residues. In DNA, the CDR3 is TGCGCCAGCAGGAGGGATAGGGGGGGCGCTGAAGCTTTCTTT. Amino acid sequence: CASRRDRGGAEAFF.

The V call is TRBV28, the J call TRBJ2-2; D possibly corresponds to TRBD1 (5 bases). The V end lost 3 bases, the J end lost 5 bases, and 7 bases lay between the germline ends. The CDR3 has 13 residues. Germline CDR1 MDHEN, CDR2 SYDVKM. This CDR3 is CASSLSGTGELFF. CDR3 sequence (DNA): TGTGCCAGCAGTTTGTCAGGGACCGGGGAGCTGTTTTTT. The entire variable domain, with the rest obtained from reference TRBV28 and TRBJ2-2, is as follows: DVKVTQSSRYLVKRTGEKVFLECVQDMDHENMFWYRQDPGLGLRLIYFSYDVKMKEKGDIPEGYSVSREKKERFSLILESASTNQTSMYLCASSLSGTGELFFGEGSRLTVL.

V is TRBV28 and J is TRBJ1-4; 8 nucleotides line up with TRBD1. V was clipped by 5 bases and J by 0 bases; unmatched bases: 17. CDR1 and CDR2 (germline): MDHEN, SYDVKM. The CDR3 has 20 residues. In nucleotides, the CDR3 is TGTGCCAGCAGTCCAGTTTATAGGTCGCAGGGGGCCGCAACTAATGAAAAACTGTTTTTT. As protein: CASSPVYRSQGAATNEKLFF.

This clone was counted a few times. The chain has TRBV10-1 and TRBJ1-3; D is unclear. Germline loops: CDR1 WNHNN, CDR2 SYGVQD (reference sequence). This CDR3 has 16 residues. V was clipped by 3 bases and J by 0 bases, with 12 bases between them. The CDR3 coding sequence is TGCGCCAGCAGTGACCCACACGTTAACTCTGGAAACACCATATATTTT. The encoded protein is CASSDPHVNSGNTIYF.

The chain carries TRBV7-3 and TRBJ2-7, with 9 bases that match TRBD2. Germline CDR1 reads SGHTA; CDR2 reads FQGTGA. V trimming: 5 bases; J trimming: 3 bases; junction bases outside the gene matches: 8. The CDR3 is 15 residues long. The chain's CDR3 is CASSRVAGGFYEQYF. The CDR3, as DNA: TGTGCCAGCAGCCGTGTGGCGGGAGGGTTCTACGAGCAGTACTTC.

The chain is built from TRBV28 and TRBJ1-5, with TRBD1 as a possible D gene (6 bases). Germline V CDR1 and CDR2: MDHEN, SYDVKM. V was trimmed by 6 bases and J by 1 base, leaving 10 bases between them. The CDR3 consists of 14 residues. CDR3 bases: TGTGCCAGCAGGGGGACATTAAGCAATCAGCCCCAGCATTTT. The encoded protein is CASRGTLSNQPQHF. Complete variable domain (other parts from reference TRBV28 and TRBJ1-5): DVKVTQSSRYLVKRTGEKVFLECVQDMDHENMFWYRQDPGLGLRLIYFSYDVKMKEKGDIPEGYSVSREKKERFSLILESASTNQTSMYLCASRGTLSNQPQHFGDGTRLSIL.

This chain links TRBV21-1 with TRBJ1-1; the table gives TRBD1 as D, unverified against the DNA. TRBV21-1 counts as a pseudogene. This CDR3 has 13 residues. CDR3 sequence: CATYKDIYTEAFF. CDR3 DNA: TGTGCCACCTACAAAGACATTTACACTGAAGCTTTCTTT.

The J gene is TRBJ2-3, the V gene TRBV5-6; D not certain. This CDR3 is 11 amino acids long. Germline CDR1 is SGHDT and CDR2 is YYEEEE. V lost 3 bases to trimming and J lost 5 bases, with 4 bases between them. CDR3 nucleotides: TGTGCCAGCAGCTATAGAGATACGCAGTATTTT. The encoded protein is CASSYRDTQYF.